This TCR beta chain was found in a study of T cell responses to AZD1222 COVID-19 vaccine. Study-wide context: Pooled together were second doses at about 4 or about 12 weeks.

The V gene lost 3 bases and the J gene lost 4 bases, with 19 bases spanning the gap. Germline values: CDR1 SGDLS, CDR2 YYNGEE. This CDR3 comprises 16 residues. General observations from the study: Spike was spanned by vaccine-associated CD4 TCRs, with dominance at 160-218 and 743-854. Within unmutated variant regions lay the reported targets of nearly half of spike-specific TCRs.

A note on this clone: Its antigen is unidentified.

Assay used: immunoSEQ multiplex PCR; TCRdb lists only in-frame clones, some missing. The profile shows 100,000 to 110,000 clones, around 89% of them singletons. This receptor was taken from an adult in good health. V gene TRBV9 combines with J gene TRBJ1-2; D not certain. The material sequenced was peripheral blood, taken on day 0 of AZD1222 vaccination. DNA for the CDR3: TGTGCCAGCAGCGGACGGAGCAAGGAACTAGGCTATGGCTACACCTTC. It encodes CASSGRSKELGYGYTF.